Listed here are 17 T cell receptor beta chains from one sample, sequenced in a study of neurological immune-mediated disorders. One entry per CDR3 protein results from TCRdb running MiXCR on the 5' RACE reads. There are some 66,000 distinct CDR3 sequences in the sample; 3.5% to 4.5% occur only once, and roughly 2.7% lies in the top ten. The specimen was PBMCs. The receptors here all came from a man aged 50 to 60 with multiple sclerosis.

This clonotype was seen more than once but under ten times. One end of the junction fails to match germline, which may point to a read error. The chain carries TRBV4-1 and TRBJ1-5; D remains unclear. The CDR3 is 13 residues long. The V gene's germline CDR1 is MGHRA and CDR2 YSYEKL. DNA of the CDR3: TGCGCCAGCAGCGAGCGTGGGAATCAGCCCCAGAATTTT. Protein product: CASSERGNQPQNF.

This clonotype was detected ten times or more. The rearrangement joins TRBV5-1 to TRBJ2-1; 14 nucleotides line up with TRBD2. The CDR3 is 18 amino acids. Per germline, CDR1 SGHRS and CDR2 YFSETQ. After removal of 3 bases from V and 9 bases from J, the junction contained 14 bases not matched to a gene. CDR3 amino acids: CASSCETSGGAYYGEQFF. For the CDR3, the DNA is TGCGCCAGCAGCTGTGAGACTAGCGGGGGGGCCTATTATGGTGAGCAGTTCTTC.

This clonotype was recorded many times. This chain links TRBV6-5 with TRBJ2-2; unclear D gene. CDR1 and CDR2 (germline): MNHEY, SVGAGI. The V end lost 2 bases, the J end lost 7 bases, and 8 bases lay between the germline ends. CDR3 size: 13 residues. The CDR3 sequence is CASSYEGLGELFF. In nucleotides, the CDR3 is TGTGCCAGCAGTTACGAAGGGCTCGGGGAGCTGTTTTTT.

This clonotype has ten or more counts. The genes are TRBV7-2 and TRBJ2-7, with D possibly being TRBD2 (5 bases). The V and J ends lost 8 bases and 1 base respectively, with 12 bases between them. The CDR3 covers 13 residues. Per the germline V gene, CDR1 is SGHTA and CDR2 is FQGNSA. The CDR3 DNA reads TGTGCCAGCTCTAAGGGAGCGTCCTACGAGCAGTACTTC. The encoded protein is CASSKGASYEQYF.

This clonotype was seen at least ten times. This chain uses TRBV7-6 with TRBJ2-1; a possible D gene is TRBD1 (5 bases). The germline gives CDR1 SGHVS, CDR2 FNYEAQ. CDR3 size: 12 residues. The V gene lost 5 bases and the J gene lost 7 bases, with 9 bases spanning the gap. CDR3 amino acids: CASSPSGNEQFF. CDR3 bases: TGTGCCAGCAGCCCCTCAGGGAATGAGCAGTTCTTC. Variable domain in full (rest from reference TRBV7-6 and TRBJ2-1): GAGVSQSPRYKVTKRGQDVALRCDPISGHVSLYWYRQALGQGPEFLTYFNYEAQQDKSGLPNDRFSAERPEGSISTLTIQRTEQRDSAMYRCASSPSGNEQFFGPGTRLTVL.

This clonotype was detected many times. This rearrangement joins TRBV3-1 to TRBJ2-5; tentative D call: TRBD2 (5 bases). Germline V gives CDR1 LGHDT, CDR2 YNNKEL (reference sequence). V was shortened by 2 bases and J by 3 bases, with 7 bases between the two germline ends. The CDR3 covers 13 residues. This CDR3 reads CASSQFGEETQYF. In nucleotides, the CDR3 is TGTGCCAGCAGCCAATTCGGGGAAGAGACCCAGTACTTC.

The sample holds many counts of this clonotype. For the CDR3, the DNA is TGCGCCAGCAGCCAAGACCGTTGGACTAGCGATTACGAGCAGTACTTC. It yields the protein CASSQDRWTSDYEQYF. The chain is built from TRBV4-1 and TRBJ2-7; 9 bases line up with TRBD2. The CDR3 covers 16 residues. Germline CDR1 and CDR2: MGHRA and YSYEKL. V gave up 0 bases and J gave up 4 bases; unmatched junction bases: 7.

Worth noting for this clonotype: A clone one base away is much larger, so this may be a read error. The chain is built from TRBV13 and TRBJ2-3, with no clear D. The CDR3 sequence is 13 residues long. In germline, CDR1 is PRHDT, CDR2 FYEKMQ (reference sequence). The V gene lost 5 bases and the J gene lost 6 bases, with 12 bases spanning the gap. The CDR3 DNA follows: TGTGCCAGCAGCCCATTAGCCTCGGATACGCAGTATTTT. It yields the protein CASSPLASDTQYF.

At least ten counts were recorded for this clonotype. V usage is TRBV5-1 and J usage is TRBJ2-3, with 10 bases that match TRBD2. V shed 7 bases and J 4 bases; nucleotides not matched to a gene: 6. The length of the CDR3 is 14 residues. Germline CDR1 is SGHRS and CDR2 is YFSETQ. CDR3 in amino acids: CASSSGGASDTQYF. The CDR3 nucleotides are TGCGCCAGCTCAAGCGGGGGGGCTTCAGATACGCAGTATTTT.

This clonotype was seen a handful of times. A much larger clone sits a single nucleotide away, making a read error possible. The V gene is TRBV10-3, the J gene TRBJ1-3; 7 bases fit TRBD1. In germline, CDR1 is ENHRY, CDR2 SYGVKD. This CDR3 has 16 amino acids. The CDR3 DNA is TGTGCCATCAGTGGGGGGGACAGTTCCTCTGGAAAAACCATATATTTT. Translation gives CAISGGDSSSGKTIYF.

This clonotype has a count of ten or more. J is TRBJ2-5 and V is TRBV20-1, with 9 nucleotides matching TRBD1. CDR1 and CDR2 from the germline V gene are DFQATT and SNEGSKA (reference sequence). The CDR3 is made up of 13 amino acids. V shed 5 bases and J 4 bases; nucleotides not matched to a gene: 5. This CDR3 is CSALDRGAETQYF. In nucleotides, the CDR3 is TGCAGTGCTCTGGACAGGGGCGCAGAGACCCAGTACTTC.

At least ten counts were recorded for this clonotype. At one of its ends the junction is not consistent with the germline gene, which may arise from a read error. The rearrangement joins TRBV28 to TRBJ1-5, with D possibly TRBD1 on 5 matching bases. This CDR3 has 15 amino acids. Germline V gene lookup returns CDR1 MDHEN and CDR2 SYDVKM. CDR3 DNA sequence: TGTGCCTGTACAGGAGCCGGTAGGGGCAATCAGCCCCAGAATTTT. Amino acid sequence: CACTGAGRGNQPQNF.

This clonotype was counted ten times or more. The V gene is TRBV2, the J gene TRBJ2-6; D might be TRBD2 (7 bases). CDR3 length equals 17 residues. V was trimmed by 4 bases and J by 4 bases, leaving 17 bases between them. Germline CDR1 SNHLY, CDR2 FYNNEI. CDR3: CASSGVGGAYGANVLTF. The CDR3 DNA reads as TGTGCCAGCAGTGGAGTTGGGGGGGCGTACGGGGCCAACGTCCTGACTTTC.

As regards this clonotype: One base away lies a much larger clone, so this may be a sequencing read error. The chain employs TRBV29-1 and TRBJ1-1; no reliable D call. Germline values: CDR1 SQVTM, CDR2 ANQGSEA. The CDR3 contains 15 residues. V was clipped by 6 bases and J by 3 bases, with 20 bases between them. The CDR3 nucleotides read TGCAGCGTAGCTGTTTTGGGAAAGGACCACACTGAAGCTTTCTTT. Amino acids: CSVAVLGKDHTEAFF.

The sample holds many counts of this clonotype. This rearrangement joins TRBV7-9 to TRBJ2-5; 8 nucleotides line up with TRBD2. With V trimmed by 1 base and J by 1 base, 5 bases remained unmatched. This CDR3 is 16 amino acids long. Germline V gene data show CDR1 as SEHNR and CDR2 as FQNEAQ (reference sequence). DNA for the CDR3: TGTGCCAGCAGCTTAGATTTAGCGGGGTCCCAAGAGACCCAGTACTTC. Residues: CASSLDLAGSQETQYF.

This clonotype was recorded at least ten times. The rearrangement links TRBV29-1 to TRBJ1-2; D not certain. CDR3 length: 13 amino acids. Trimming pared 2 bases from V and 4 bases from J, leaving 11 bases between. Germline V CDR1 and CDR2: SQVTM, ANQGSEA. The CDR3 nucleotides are TGCAGCGTTGAATCGGCACATCTCTATGGCTACACCTTC. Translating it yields CSVESAHLYGYTF.

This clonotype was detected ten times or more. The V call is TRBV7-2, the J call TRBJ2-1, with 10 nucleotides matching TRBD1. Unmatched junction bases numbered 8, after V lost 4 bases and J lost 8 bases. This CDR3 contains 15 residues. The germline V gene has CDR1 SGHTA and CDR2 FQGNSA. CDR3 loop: CASSSWGQGRDEQFF. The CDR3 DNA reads TGTGCCAGCAGCTCATGGGGACAGGGGCGCGATGAGCAGTTCTTC.